Following are 5 T cell receptor beta chains from one sample sequenced in a study of Ad26.COV2.S vaccination and SARS-CoV-2 variants. Treatment given: some 20 received Ad26.COV2.S at low or high dose, single or two shots; about 5 received placebo; per-sample allocation not given. After the first vaccine or placebo injection, samples were drawn on day 63. Profiling relied on immunoSEQ multiplex PCR, and the TCRdb table lists in-frame clones only, not all of them. The table shows 350,000 to 500,000 clones, with 90% occurring only once. Sequencing was performed on peripheral blood, taken in a trial of Ad26.COV2.S vaccine versus placebo. The receptors derive from a person aged 18 to 65 who received the Ad26.COV2.S COVID-19 vaccine or a placebo.

This clone showed up just once. The chain carries TRBV28 and TRBJ1-2, with D unclear. The germline CDR1 and CDR2 sequences are MDHEN and SYDVKM. With 4 bases removed from V and 6 bases from J, the gap between germline ends came to 9 bases. This CDR3 has 12 amino acids. The CDR3 here is CASSSAPDGYTF. CDR3 sequence (DNA): TGTGCCAGCAGTTCGGCCCCGGATGGCTACACCTTC.

This clone has a single count. This chain connects TRBV5-1 to TRBJ2-1, with 8 bases aligning to TRBD1. Germline loops: CDR1 SGHRS, CDR2 YFSETQ. With 0 bases clipped from V and 11 bases from J, the junction kept 4 bases outside the gene matches. The CDR3 extends over 13 amino acids. The CDR3 DNA reads TGCGCCAGCAGCTTGGATTCAGGGGGCAAGCAGTTCTTC. This codes for CASSLDSGGKQFF. Full variable domain (remainder filled in from reference TRBV5-1 and TRBJ2-1): KAGVTQTPRYLIKTRGQQVTLSCSPISGHRSVSWYQQTPGQGLQFLFEYFSETQRNKGNFPGRFSGRQFSNSRSEMNVSTLELGDSALYLCASSLDSGGKQFFGPGTRLTVL.

V gene TRBV5-1 combines with J gene TRBJ1-2; D uncertain. CDR3 length equals 13 residues. CDR1 SGHRS and CDR2 YFSETQ come from the germline V gene. V lost 0 bases to trimming and J lost 5 bases, with 8 bases between them. The CDR3 sequence is CASSLVAGYGYTF. CDR3 sequence (DNA): TGCGCCAGCAGCTTGGTCGCGGGTTATGGCTACACCTTC.

V usage is TRBV18 and J usage is TRBJ1-1; no clear D. This CDR3 has 16 amino acids. V gave up 2 bases and J gave up 1 base, with 14 bases separating them. CDR1 is KGHSH, CDR2 LQKENI, per germline. The CDR3 region has the DNA TGTGCCAGCTCACCAATACCCTTGGAGGGGAACACTGAAGCTTTCTTT. This encodes CASSPIPLEGNTEAFF.

The V call is TRBV3-1 (or the pseudogene TRBV3-2), the J call TRBJ1-3; 10 positions match TRBD1. Germline-derived CDR1 and CDR2 are LGHDT and YNNKEL (reference sequence). The CDR3 is 17 residues long. Trimming cost V 1 base and J 3 bases; bases outside gene matches: 6. The DNA of the CDR3 is TGTGCCAGCAGCCAAGTTGACAGGGGGCCGAATGGAAACACCATATATTTT. This encodes CASSQVDRGPNGNTIYF.